One and the same sample provided the 7 T cell receptor beta chains below, sequenced in a study of shared clonotypes between healthy human individuals (dated by TCRdb to 2019 to 2021). Library prep was done by the immunoSEQ multiplex PCR assay. In its TCRdb copy, this immuneACCESS table keeps in-frame sequences only and misses some clones. Where compared with another copy, unresolved V genes explain less than half of these, and the others have no known cause. Across this sample there are roughly 1,500,000 clones, with approximately 98.5% seen only once. The ten largest clones capture approximately 0.4% of the sample. The sample taken for sequencing was naive CD4+ T cells sorted from blood. The cell subset or site label, as the study defines it: CD45RA+ positively selected. The receptor set was obtained from a man aged 30-40 years in good health.

The rearrangement links TRBV27 to TRBJ1-1; 7 nucleotides align to TRBD1. V was pared by 6 bases and J by 11 bases, with 12 bases of the junction left unmatched. There are 13 residues in the CDR3. CDR1 is MNHEY and CDR2 is SMNVEV in the germline V gene (reference sequence). The CDR3 loop is CASSPSRTGTAFF. The CDR3, as DNA: TGTGCCAGCAGCCCCTCCCGGACAGGCACGGCTTTCTTT.

The V and J genes are TRBV7-9 and TRBJ2-1; no clear D. V dropped 5 bases and J dropped 5 bases, with 13 bases sitting between them. Germline CDR1 and CDR2: SEHNR and FQNEAQ (reference sequence). The CDR3 covers 14 residues. Here the CDR3 DNA reads TGTGCCAGCAGCCCCTACGGTCTAGACAATGAGCAGTTCTTC. Translated: CASSPYGLDNEQFF. Full variable domain (missing parts from reference TRBV7-9 and TRBJ2-1): DTGVSQNPRHKITKRGQNVTFRCDPISEHNRLYWYRQTLGQGPEFLTYFQNEAQLEKSRLLSDRFSAERPKGSFSTLEIQRTEQGDSAMYLCASSPYGLDNEQFFGPGTRLTVL.

This sequence joins TRBV5-6 and TRBJ2-1, with 11 bases that match TRBD2. The CDR3 runs to 16 residues. Trimming cost V 3 bases and J 2 bases; bases outside gene matches: 4. Germline CDR1 reads SGHDT; CDR2 reads YYEEEE. CDR3 loop: CASSSGLAETYNEQFF. CDR3 nucleotides: TGTGCCAGCAGCTCGGGACTAGCGGAGACCTACAATGAGCAGTTCTTC.

This chain links TRBV19 with TRBJ2-5, with 13 positions matching TRBD2. V lost 4 bases to trimming and J lost 5 bases; unmatched junction nucleotides: 4. Germline values: CDR1 LNHDA, CDR2 SQIVND (reference sequence). The CDR3 consists of 15 residues. CDR3 DNA: TGTGCCAGTAGTAAACTAGCGGGAGGGGGTGAGACCCAGTACTTC. Translated, it gives CASSKLAGGGETQYF. Drawing the rest from reference TRBV19 and TRBJ2-5, the complete variable domain is DGGITQSPKYLFRKEGQNVTLSCEQNLNHDAMYWYRQDPGQGLRLIYYSQIVNDFQKGDIAEGYSVSREKKESFPLTVTSAQKNPTAFYLCASSKLAGGGETQYFGPGTRLLVL.

Worth noting for this clone: Other DNA sequences within the sample encode an identical CDR3. The chain has TRBV9 and TRBJ2-7; 7 bases are shared with TRBD2. The ends lost 1 base at V and 1 base at J; junction bases unmatched: 2. In germline, CDR1 is SGDLS, CDR2 YYNGEE. The CDR3 spans 14 residues. The CDR3 DNA sequence: TGTGCCAGCAGCGTACTAGCGGCATCCTACGAGCAGTACTTC. This sequence encodes CASSVLAASYEQYF.

This chain uses TRBV5-5 with TRBJ2-1; D perhaps matches TRBD1 (6 bases). The CDR3 contains 16 residues. Germline CDR1 and CDR2: SGHKS and YYEKEE (reference sequence). Trimming took 6 bases from V and 0 from J, leaving 16 bases between them. In nucleotides, the CDR3 is TGTGCCAGCACCCCAGGGGCCCCAAGCTCCTACAATGAGCAGTTCTTC. It encodes CASTPGAPSSYNEQFF.

This rearrangement joins TRBV19 to TRBJ2-6; perhaps TRBD1 as D (5 bases). Trimming stripped 9 bases from V and 0 bases from J, with 12 bases between. Germline V lookup: CDR1 LNHDA, CDR2 SQIVND (reference sequence). There are 15 residues in the CDR3. DNA for the CDR3: TGTGCCAGCCGAGACAGCCTCTCTGGGGCCAACGTCCTGACTTTC. Protein product: CASRDSLSGANVLTF.